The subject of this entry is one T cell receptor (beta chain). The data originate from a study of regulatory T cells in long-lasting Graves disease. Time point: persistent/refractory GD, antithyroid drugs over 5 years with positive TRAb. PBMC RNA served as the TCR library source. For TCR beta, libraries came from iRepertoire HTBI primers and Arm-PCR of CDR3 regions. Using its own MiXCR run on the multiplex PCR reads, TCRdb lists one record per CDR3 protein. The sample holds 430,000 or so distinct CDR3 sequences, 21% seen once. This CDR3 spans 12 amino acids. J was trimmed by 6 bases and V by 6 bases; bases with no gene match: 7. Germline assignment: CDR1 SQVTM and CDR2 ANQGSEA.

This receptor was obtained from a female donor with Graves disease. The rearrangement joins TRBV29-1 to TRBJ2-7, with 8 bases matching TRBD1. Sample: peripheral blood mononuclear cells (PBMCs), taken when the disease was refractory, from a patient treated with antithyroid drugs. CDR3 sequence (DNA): TGCAGCGTAGCCCAGGGGGCGGGCGAGCAGTACTTC. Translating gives CSVAQGAGEQYF.